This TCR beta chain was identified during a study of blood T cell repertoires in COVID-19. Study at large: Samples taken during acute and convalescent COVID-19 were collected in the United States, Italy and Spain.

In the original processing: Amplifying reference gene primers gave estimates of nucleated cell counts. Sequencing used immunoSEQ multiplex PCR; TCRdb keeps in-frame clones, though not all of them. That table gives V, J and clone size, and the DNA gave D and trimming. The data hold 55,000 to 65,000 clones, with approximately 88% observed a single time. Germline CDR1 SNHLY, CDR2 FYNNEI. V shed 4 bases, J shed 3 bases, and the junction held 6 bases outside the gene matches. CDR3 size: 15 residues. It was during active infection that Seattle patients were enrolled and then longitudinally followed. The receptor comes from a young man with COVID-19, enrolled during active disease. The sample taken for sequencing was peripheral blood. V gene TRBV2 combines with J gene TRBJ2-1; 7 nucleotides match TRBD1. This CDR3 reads CASSGEGGRYNEQFF. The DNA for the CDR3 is TGTGCCAGCAGTGGGGAAGGGGGCCGCTACAATGAGCAGTTCTTC.